This entry features one T cell receptor beta chain sequence. Its cognate antigen is unknown. This entry comes from a study of radiotherapy plus CTLA-4 blockade in lung cancer. Study-wide background: In under 20% of patients, objective responses were seen; around 31% had disease control.

From germline, CDR1 is LNHDA and CDR2 SQIVND (reference sequence). This CDR3 region has 15 residues. J lost 9 bases, V lost 8 bases, and 13 bases had no gene match. Only in-frame clones appear in the TCRdb table, and some are missing; sequencing was by immunoSEQ multiplex PCR. In the table there are 77,000 or so clones, around 74% of which are singletons. Broader study findings: Clones of tumor-derived TCRs expanded in blood after radiotherapy plus ipilimumab.

The receptor's source is a human donor with non-small cell lung cancer whose response to radiotherapy plus ipilimumab could not be evaluated. Sequenced here: peripheral blood, sampled from a patient treated with radiotherapy plus ipilimumab. The chain uses TRBV19 and TRBJ1-5, with 10 bases aligning to TRBD1. CDR3 bases: TGTGCCAGTTGCTGGGGGGACAGGGGACAAGTGCCCCAGCATTTT. Its protein is CASCWGDRGQVPQHF.